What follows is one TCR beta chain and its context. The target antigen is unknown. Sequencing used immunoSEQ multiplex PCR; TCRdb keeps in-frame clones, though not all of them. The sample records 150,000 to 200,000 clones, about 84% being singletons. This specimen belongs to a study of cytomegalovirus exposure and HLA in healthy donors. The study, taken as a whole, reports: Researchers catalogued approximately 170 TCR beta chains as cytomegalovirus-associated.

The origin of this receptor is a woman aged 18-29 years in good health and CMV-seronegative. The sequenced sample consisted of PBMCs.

CDR3 amino acids: CATSRSRQELMNTEAFF. In DNA, the CDR3 is TGTGCCACCAGCAGAAGCAGGCAGGAACTTATGAACACTGAAGCTTTCTTT. The chain combines TRBV15 with TRBJ1-1, with D unresolved. The V gene's germline CDR1 is LNHNV and CDR2 YYDKDF (reference sequence). V dropped 2 bases and J dropped 0 bases, with 16 bases sitting between them. This CDR3 has 17 amino acids.